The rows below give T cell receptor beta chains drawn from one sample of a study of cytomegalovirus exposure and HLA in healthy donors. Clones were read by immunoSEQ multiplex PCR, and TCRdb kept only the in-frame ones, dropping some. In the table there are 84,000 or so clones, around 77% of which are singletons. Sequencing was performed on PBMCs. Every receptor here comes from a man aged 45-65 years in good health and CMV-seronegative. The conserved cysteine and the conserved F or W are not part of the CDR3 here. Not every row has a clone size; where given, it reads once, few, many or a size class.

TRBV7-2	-	ASRSSREAF
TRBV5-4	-	ASTIGGGGAAYEQY
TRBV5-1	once	ASSLVGSGGVSGANVLT
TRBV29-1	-	SVLQGATITEAF
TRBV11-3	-	ASSLIVGGDEKLF
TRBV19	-	ASSIRISGEAGANVLT
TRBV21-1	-	ASRKQTSQGKGVVTEAF
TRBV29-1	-	SVAGQGALGWHQPQH
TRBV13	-	ASSVNRGTYNEQF
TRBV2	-	ASSEAGGANNEQF
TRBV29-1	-	SVEYSGQGAYGYT
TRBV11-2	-	ASSLNPGQGNQPQH
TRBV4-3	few	ASSQGTFNQPQH
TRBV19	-	ASSNTGKYGYT
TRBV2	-	ASSQTGGSRKLF
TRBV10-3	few	AIMNAIPTDTQY
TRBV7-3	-	ASSLLAGALNEQF
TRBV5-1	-	ASRPTGGREQY
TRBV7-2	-	ASSLSFQGSQETQY
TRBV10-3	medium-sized	AIGEGRNSNQPQH
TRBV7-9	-	ASSRDRNYGYT
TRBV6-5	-	ASSRLAGEGEQY